This TCR beta chain originates from a study of PD-L1 blockade in urothelial cancer. Study in general: T cells numbered a median of around 140,000 in the blood samples.

The CDR3 is 12 amino acids. V lost 6 bases to trimming and J lost 1 base, with 6 bases between them. The germline V gene has CDR1 SNHLY and CDR2 FYNNEI. Each patient supplied 1 to 8 pretreatment and on-treatment samples. TCRdb's copy holds only in-frame clones and misses some; the assay was immunoSEQ multiplex PCR. The profile shows about 52,000 clones, approximately 80% of them singletons. Of note for this clone: What it binds is not known.

General study results and limits: More expansion of tumor-associated blood clones, seen at 3 weeks, marked durable-benefit patients.

The sample was PBMCs, taken around atezolizumab (anti-PD-L1) treatment. V and J are TRBV2 and TRBJ2-5; D remains ambiguous. This TCR came from a man between 70 and 80 years old with urothelial cancer. In DNA, the CDR3 is TGTGCCAGCAGCCTAGGCCAAGAGACCCAGTACTTC. Translating it yields CASSLGQETQYF.